This entry describes one T cell receptor beta chain. This sample is drawn from a study of blood T cell repertoires in COVID-19. Study summary: Acute and convalescent COVID-19 samples came from the United States, Italy and Spain. T cells, B-cell-depleted T cells, or PBMCs supplied cDNA or gDNA.

In the authors' workflow: Estimates of nucleated cell counts were drawn from the amplification of reference gene primers. Assay used: immunoSEQ multiplex PCR; TCRdb lists only in-frame clones, some missing. V and J calls and clone size are as listed in that table; D and trimming were resolved from the DNA. This table holds approximately 260,000 clones, over 75% found once. There are 14 residues in the CDR3. The germline CDR1 and CDR2 sequences are LGHNA and YSLEER. The junction had 5 bases not matched to a gene; V was cut back by 4 bases and J by 3 bases. This receptor was taken from a human donor in a cohort sampled during active COVID-19. Material: peripheral blood. V and J are TRBV4-3 and TRBJ2-5; 7 bases align to TRBD2. CDR3 DNA: TGCGCCAGCAGCCGGGCTAGCGGCGAAGAGACCCAGTACTTC. It encodes CASSRASGEETQYF.